This T cell receptor beta chain was sequenced during a study of neurological immune-mediated disorders. Time point given: longitudinal time-point 2. By 5'RACE with 10-nucleotide random UMIs, the cDNA was made. MiXCR, applied by TCRdb to the 5' RACE reads, yields one record per CDR3 protein. The profile shows roughly 34,000 distinct CDR3 sequences, 13% of them singletons. This clonotype appeared many times. Sample: PBMCs. The TCR sequence derives from a woman aged 40 to 50 in good health.

CDR3 DNA: TGTGCCAGCAGCCTCCGCCCTCTCGGCGAGCAGTACTTC. This codes for CASSLRPLGEQYF. The J gene is TRBJ2-7, the V gene TRBV11-3; no clear D gene. Germline V gene sequence: CDR1 SGHNT, CDR2 YENEEA. CDR3 size: 13 residues. Trimming took off 5 bases at V and 6 bases at J, with 14 bases between the two ends.